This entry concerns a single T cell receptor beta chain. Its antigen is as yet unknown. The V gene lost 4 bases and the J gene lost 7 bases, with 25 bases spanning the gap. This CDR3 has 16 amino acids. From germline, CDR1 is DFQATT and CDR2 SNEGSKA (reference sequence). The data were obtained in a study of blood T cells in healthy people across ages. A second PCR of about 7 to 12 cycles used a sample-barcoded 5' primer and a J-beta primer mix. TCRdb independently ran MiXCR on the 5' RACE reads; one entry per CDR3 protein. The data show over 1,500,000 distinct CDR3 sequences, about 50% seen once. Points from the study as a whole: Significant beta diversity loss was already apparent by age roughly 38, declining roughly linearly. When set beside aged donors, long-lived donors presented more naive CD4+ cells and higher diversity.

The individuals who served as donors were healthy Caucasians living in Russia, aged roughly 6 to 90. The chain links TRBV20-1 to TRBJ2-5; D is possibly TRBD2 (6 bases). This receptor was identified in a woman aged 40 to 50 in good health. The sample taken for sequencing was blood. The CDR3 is CSANVLGLNRGGTQYF. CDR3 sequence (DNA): TGCAGTGCTAACGTACTAGGCCTGAATCGGGGAGGGACCCAGTACTTC.